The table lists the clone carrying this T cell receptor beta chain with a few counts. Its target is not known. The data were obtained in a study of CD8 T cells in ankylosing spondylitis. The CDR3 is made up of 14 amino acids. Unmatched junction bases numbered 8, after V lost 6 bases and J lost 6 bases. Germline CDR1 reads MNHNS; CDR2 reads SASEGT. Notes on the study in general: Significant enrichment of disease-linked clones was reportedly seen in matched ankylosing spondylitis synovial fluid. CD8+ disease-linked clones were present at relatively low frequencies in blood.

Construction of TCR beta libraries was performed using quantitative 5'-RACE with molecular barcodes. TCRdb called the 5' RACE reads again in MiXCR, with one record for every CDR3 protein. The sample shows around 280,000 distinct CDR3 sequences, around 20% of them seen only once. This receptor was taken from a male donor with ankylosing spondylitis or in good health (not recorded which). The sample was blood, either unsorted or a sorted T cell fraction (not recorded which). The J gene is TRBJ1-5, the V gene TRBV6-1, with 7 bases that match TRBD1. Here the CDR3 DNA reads TGTGCCAGCAGCACCGACAGGGTATTTCAGCCCCAGCATTTT. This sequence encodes CASSTDRVFQPQHF.